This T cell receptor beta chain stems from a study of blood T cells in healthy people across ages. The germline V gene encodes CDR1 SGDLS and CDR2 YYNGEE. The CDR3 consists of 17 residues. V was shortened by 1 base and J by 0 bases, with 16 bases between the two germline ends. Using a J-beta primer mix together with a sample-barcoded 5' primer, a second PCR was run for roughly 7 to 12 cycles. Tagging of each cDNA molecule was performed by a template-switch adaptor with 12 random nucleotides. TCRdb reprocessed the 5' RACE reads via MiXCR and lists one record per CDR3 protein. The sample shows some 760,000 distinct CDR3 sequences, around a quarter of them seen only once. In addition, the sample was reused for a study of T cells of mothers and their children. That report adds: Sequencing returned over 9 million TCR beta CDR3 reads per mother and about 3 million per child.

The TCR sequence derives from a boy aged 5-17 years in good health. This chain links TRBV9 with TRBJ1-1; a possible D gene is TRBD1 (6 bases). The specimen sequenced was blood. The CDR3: CASSVNQGLGMNTEAFF. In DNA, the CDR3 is TGTGCCAGCAGCGTAAACCAGGGGTTGGGAATGAACACTGAAGCTTTCTTT.